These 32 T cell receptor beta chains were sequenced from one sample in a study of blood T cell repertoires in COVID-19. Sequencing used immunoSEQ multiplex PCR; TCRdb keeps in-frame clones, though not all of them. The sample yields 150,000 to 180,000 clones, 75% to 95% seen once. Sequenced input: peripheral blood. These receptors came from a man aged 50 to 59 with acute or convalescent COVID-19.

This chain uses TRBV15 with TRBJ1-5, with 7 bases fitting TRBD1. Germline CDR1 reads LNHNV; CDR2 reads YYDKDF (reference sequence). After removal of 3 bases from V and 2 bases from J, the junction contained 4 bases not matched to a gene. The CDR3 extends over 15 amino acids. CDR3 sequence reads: CATSSVDRGNQPQHF. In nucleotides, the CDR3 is TGTGCCACCAGCAGTGTCGACAGGGGCAATCAGCCCCAGCATTTT.

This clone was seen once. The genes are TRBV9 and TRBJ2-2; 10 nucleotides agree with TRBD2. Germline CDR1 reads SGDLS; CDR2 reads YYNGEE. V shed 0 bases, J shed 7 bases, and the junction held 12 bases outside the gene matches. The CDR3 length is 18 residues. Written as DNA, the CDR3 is TGTGCCAGCAGCGTAGACCCCCTAGCGGGAGAGCTTCGCGGGGAGCTGTTTTTT. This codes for CASSVDPLAGELRGELFF.

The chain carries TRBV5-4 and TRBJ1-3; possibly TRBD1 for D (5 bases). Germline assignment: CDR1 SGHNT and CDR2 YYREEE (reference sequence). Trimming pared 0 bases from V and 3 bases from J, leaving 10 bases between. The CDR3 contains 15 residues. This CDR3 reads CASSLDRPGGNTIYF. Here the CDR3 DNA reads TGTGCCAGCAGCTTGGACAGGCCCGGTGGAAACACCATATATTTT.

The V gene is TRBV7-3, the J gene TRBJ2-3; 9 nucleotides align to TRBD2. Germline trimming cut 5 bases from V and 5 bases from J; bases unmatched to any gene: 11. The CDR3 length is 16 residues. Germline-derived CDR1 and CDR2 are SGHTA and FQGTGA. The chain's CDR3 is CASSKNSGSWEDTQYF. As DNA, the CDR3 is TGTGCCAGCAGCAAAAATAGCGGGAGTTGGGAAGATACGCAGTATTTT. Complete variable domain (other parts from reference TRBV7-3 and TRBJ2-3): GAGVSQTPSNKVTEKGKYVELRCDPISGHTALYWYRQSLGQGPEFLIYFQGTGAADDSGLPNDRFFAVRPEGSVSTLKIQRTERGDSAVYLCASSKNSGSWEDTQYFGPGTRLTVL.

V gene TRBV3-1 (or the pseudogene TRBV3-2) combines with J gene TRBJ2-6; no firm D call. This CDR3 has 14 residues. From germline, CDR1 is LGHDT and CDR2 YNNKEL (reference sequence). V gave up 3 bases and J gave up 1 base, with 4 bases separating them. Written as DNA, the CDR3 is TGTGCCAGCAGCCAGACATCTGGGGCCAACGTCCTGACTTTC. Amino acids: CASSQTSGANVLTF.

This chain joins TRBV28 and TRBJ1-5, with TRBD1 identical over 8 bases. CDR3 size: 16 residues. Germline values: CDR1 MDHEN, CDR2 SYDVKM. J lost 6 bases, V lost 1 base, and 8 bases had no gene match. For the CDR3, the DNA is TGTGCCAGCAGTTTATTAGGACAGGGAGAACGTCAGCCCCAGCATTTT. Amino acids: CASSLLGQGERQPQHF.

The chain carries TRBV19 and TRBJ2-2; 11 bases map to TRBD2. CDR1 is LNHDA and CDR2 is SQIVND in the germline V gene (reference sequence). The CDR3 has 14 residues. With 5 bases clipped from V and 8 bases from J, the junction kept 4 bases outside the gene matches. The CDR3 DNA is TGTGCCAGTAGTGCTAGCGGGGGGTCTGGGGAGCTGTTTTTT. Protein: CASSASGGSGELFF.

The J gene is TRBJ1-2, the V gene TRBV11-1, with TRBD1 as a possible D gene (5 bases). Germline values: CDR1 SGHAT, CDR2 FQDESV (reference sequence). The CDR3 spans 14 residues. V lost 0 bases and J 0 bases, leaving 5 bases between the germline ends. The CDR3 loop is CASSLAGPNYGYTF. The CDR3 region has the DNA TGTGCCAGCAGCTTAGCGGGGCCTAACTATGGCTACACCTTC.

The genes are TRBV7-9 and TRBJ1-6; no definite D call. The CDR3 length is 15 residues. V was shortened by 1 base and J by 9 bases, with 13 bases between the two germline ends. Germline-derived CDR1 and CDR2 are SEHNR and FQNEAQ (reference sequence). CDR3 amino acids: CASSLDGGRVSPLHF. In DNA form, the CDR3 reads TGTGCCAGCAGCTTAGATGGAGGGAGGGTTTCACCCCTCCACTTT.

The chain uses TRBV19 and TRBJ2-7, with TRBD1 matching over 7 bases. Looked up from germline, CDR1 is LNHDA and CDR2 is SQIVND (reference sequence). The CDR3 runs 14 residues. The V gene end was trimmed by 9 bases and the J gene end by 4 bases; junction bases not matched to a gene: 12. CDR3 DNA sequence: TGTGCCAGCGCTTTAGGCAGGGGGTCTTACGAGCAGTACTTC. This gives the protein CASALGRGSYEQYF.

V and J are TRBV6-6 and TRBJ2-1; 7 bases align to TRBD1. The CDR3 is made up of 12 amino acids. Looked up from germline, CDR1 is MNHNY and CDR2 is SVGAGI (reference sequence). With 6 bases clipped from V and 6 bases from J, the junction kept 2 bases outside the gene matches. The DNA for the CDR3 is TGTGCCAGCAGCGACAGGGTCAATGAGCAGTTCTTC. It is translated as CASSDRVNEQFF.

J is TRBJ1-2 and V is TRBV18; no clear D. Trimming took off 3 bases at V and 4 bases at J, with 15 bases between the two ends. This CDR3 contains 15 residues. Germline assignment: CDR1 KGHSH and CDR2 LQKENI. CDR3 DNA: TGTGCCAGCTCACCCGGGAGCGCTCAGAGCTATGGCTACACCTTC. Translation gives CASSPGSAQSYGYTF.

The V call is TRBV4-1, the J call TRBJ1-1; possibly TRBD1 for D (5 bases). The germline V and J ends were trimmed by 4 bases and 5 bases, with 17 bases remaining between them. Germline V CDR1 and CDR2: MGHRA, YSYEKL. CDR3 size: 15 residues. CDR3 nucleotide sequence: TGCGCCAGCAGCCTACGTGGGCGGGACTCGACTGAAGCTTTCTTT. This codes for CASSLRGRDSTEAFF.

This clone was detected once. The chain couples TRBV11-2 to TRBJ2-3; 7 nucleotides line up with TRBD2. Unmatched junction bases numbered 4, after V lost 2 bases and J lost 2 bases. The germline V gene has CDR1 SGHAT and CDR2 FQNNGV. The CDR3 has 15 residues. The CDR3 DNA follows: TGTGCCAGCAGCTTATTGAGCGGGATCACAGATACGCAGTATTTT. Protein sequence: CASSLLSGITDTQYF.

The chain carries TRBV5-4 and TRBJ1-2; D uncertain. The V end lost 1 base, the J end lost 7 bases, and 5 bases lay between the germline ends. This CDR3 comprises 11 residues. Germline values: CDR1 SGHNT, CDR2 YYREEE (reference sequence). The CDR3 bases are TGTGCCAGCAGCTTGTCAGGTGGCTACACCTTC. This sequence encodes CASSLSGGYTF.

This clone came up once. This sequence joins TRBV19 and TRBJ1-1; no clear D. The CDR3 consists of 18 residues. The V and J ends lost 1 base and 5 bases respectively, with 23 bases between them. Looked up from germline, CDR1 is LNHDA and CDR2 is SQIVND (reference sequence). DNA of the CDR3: TGTGCCAGTAGTATAGTTTACGGGTCGAGGGCGATAGGGACTGAAGCTTTCTTT. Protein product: CASSIVYGSRAIGTEAFF.

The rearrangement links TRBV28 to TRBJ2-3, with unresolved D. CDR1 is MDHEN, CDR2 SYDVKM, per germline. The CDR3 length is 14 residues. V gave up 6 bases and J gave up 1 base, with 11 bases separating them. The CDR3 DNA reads TGTGCCAGCAGGGAGCGAGCCCGCACAGATACGCAGTATTTT. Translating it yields CASRERARTDTQYF.

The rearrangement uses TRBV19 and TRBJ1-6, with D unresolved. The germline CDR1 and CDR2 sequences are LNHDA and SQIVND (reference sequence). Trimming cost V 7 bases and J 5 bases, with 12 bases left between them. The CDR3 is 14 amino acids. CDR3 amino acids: CASTTTFNNSPLHF. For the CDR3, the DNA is TGTGCCAGTACTACGACATTTAATAATTCACCCCTCCACTTT.

CDR3 residues: CASSVGGTGQFEQFF. The CDR3 nucleotides read TGTGCCAGCAGCGTAGGGGGGACAGGGCAGTTTGAGCAGTTCTTC. This chain joins TRBV9 and TRBJ2-1, with 9 positions matching TRBD1. With V trimmed by 0 bases and J by 9 bases, 7 bases remained unmatched. This CDR3 is 15 amino acids long. The germline V gene encodes CDR1 SGDLS and CDR2 YYNGEE.

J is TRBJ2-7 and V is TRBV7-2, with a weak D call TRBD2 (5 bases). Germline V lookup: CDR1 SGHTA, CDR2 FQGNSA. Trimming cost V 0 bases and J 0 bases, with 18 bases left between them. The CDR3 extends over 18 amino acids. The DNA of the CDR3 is TGTGCCAGCAGCTTAGCGGTCTATGGCGGGTATAACTCCTACGAGCAGTACTTC. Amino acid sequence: CASSLAVYGGYNSYEQYF.

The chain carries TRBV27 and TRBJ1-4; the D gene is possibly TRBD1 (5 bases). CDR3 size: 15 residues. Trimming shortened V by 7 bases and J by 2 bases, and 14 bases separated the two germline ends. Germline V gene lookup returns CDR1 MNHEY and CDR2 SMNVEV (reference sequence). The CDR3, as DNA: TGTGCCAGCAAGCCAGGGAGGGGCACTAATGAAAAACTGTTTTTT. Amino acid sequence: CASKPGRGTNEKLFF.

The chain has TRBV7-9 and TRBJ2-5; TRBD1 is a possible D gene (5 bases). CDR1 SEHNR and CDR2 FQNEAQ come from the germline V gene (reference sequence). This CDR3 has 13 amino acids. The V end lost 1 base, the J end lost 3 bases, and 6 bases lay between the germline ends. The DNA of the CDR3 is TGTGCCAGCAGCTTAGGACAGAAAGAGACCCAGTACTTC. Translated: CASSLGQKETQYF.

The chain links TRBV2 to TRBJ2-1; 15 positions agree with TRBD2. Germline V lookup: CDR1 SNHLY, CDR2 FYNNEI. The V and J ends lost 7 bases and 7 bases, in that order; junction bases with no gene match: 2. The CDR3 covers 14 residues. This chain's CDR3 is CASIGLAGGNEQFF. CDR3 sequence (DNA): TGTGCCAGCATTGGACTAGCGGGAGGGAATGAGCAGTTCTTC.

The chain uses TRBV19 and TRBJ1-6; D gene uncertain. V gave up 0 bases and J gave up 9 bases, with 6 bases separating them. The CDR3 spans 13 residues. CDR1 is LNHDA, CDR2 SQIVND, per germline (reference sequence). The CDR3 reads CASSIETVSPLHF. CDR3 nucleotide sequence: TGTGCCAGTAGTATAGAGACTGTTTCACCCCTCCACTTT.

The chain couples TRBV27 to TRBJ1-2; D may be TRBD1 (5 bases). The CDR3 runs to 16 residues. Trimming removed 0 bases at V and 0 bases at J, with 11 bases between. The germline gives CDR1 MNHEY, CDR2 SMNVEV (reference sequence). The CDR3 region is CASSLSTARTNYGYTF. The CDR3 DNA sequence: TGTGCCAGCAGTTTATCGACAGCCCGAACTAACTATGGCTACACCTTC.

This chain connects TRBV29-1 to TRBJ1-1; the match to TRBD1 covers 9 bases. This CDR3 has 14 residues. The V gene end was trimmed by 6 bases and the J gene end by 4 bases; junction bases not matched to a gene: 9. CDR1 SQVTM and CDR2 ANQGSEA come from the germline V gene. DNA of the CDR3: TGCAGCGTGGGGACAGGGAGGGCGGTCACTGAAGCTTTCTTT. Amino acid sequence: CSVGTGRAVTEAFF.

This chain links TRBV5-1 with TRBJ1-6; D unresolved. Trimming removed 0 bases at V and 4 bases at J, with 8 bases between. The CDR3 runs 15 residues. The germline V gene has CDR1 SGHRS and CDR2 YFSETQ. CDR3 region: CASSLGRTYNSPLHF. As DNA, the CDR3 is TGCGCCAGCAGCTTGGGGCGGACTTATAATTCACCCCTCCACTTT.

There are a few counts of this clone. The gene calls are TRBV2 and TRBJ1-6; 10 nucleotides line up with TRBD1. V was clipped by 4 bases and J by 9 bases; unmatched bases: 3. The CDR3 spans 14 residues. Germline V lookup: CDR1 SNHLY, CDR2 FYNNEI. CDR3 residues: CASSAGQGFSPLHF. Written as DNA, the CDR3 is TGTGCCAGCAGTGCGGGACAGGGGTTTTCACCCCTCCACTTT.

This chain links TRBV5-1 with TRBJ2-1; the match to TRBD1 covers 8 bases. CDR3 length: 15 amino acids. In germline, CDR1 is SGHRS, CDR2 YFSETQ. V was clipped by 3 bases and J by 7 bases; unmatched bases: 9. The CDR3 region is CASSSEAGGQNEQFF. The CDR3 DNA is TGCGCCAGCAGCTCGGAGGCAGGGGGCCAGAATGAGCAGTTCTTC.

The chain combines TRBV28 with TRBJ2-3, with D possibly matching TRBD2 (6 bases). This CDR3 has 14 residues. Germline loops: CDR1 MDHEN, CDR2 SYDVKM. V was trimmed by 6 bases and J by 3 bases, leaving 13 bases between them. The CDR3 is CASSTSGSTDTQYF. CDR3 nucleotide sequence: TGTGCCAGCAGCACCAGCGGGTCTACAGATACGCAGTATTTT.

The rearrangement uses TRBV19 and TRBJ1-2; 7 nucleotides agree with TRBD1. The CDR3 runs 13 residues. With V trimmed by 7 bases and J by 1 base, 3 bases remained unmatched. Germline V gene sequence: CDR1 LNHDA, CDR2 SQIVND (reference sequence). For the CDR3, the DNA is TGTGCCAGTACCAGGGACAGTAACTATGGCTACACCTTC. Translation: CASTRDSNYGYTF.

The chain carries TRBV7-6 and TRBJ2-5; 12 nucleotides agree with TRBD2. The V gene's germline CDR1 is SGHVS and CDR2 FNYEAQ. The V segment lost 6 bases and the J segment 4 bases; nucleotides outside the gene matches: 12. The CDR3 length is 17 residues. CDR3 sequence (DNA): TGTGCCAGCAGTCCTGGACTAGCGGGATTCGTCGGAGAGACCCAGTACTTC. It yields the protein CASSPGLAGFVGETQYF.